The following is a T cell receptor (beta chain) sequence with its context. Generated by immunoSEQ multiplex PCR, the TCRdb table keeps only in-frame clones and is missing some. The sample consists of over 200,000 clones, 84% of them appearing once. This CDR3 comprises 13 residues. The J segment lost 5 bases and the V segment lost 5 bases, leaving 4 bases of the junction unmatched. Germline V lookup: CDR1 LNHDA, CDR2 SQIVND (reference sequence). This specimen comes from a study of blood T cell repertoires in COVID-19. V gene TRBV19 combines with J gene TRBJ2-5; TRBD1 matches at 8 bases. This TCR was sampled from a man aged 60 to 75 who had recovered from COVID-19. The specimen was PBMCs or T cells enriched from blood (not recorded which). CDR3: CASSEQGGETQYF. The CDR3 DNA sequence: TGTGCCAGTAGTGAACAGGGGGGCGAGACCCAGTACTTC.